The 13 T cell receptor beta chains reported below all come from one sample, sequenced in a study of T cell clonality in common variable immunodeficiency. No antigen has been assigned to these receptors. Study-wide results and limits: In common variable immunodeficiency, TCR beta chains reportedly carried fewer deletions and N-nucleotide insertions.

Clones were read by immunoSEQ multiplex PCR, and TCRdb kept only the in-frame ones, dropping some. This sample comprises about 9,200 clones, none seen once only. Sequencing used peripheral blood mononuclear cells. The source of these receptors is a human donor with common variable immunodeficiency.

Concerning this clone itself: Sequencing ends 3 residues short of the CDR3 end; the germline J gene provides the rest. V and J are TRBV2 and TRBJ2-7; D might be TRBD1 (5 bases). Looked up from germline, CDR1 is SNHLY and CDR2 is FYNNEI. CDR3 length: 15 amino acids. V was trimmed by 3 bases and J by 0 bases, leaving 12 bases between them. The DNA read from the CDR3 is TGTGCCAGCAGTGACCCGGCGACAGCCTCCTACGAG. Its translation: CASSDPATASYE. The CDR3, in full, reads CASSDPATASYEQYF. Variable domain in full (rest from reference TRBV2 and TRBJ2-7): EPEVTQTPSHQVTQMGQEVILRCVPISNHLYFYWYRQILGQKVEFLVSFYNNEISEKSEIFDDQFSVERPDGSNFTLKIRSTKLEDSAMYFCASSDPATASYEQYFGPGTRLTVT.

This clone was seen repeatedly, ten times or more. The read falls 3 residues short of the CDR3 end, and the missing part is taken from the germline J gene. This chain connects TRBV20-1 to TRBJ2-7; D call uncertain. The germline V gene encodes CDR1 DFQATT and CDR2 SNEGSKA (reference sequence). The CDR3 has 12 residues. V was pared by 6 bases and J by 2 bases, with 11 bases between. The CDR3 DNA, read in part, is TGCAGTGCCCGTCACGCTACCTACGAG. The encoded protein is CSARHATYE. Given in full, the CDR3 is CSARHATYEQYF.

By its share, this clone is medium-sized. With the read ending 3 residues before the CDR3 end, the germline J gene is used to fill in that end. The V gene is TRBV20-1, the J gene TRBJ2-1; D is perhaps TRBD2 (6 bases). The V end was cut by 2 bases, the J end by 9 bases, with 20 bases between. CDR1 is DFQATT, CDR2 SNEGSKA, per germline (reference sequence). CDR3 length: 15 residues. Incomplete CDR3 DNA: TGCAGTGCTAGAAGGAGCGGAGGGAAAGGAGCTGAG. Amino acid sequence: CSARRSGGKGAE. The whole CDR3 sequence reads CSARRSGGKGAEQFF.

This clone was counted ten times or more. The CDR3 DNA, read in part, is TGCGCCAGCAGCCCTGATCCGGGGGGGACAGATACG. This gives the protein CASSPDPGGTDT. The entire CDR3 reads CASSPDPGGTDTQYF. The rearrangement uses TRBV5-1 and TRBJ2-3, with 8 bases aligning to TRBD2. The observed sequence ends 3 residues before the CDR3 terminus, with the missing tail filled in from the germline J gene. J gave up 3 bases and V 4 bases, and 7 bases lay outside the gene matches. Germline V gene data show CDR1 as SGHRS and CDR2 as YFSETQ. CDR3 length equals 15 residues. The full variable domain, completed using reference TRBV5-1 and TRBJ2-3, is KAGVTQTPRYLIKTRGQQVTLSCSPISGHRSVSWYQQTPGQGLQFLFEYFSETQRNKGNFPGRFSGRQFSNSRSEMNVSTLELGDSALYLCASSPDPGGTDTQYFGPGTRLTVL.

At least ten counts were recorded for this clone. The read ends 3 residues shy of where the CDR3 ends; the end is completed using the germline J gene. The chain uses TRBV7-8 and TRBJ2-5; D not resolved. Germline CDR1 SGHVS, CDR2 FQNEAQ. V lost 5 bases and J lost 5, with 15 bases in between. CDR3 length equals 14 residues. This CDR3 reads CASSPNRVGETQYF. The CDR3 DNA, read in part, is TGTGCCAGCAGCCCAAATAGGGTAGGCGAGACC.

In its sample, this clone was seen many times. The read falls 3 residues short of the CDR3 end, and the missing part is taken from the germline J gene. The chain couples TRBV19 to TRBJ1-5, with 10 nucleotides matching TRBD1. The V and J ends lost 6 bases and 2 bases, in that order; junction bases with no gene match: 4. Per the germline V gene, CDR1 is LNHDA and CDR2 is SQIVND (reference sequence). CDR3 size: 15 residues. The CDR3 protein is CASRTGQGRNQPQHF. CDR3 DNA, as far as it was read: TGTGCCAGTAGGACGGGACAGGGGCGCAATCAGCCC.

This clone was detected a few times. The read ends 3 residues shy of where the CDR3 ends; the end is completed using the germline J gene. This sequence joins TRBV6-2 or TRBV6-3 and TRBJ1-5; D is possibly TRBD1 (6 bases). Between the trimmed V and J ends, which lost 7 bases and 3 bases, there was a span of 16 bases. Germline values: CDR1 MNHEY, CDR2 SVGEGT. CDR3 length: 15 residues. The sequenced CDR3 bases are TGTGCCAGCAAGGCCCAGGGGCACGCCAATCAGCCC. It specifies CASKAQGHANQP. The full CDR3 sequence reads CASKAQGHANQPQHF.

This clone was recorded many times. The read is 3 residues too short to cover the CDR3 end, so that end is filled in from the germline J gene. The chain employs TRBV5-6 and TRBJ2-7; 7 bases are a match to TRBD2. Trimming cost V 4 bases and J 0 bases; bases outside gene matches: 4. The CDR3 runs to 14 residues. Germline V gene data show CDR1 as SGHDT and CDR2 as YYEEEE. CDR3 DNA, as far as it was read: TGTGCCAGCAGCACCGGGGGGTACTCCTACGAG. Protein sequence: CASSTGGYSYE. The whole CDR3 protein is CASSTGGYSYEQYF.

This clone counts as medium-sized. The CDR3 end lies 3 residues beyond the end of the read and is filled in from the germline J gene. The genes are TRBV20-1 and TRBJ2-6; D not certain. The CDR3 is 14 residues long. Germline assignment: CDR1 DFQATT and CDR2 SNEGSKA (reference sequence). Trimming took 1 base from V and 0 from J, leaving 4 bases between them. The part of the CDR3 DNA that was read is TGCAGTGCTAGAGTTAGCTCTGGGGCCAACGTC. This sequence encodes CSARVSSGANV. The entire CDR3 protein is CSARVSSGANVLTF.

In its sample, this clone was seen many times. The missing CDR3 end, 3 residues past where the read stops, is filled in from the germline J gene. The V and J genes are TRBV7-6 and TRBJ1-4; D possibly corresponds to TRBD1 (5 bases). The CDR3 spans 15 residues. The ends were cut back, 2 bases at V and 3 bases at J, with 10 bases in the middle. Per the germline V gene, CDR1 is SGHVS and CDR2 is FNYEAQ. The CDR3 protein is CASSLHQGANEKLFF. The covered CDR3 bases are TGTGCCAGCAGCTTACACCAGGGTGCTAATGAAAAA.

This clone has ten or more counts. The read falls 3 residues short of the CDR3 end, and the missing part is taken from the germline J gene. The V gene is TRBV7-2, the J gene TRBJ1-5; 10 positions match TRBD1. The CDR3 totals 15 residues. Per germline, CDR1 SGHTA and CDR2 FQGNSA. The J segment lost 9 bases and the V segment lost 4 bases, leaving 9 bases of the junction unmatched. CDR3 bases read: TGTGCCAGCAGCTATATCGGGACAGGGGATGGGCCC. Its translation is CASSYIGTGDGP. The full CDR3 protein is CASSYIGTGDGPQHF. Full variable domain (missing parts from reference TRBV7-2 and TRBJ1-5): GAGVSQSPSNKVTEKGKDVELRCDPISGHTALYWYRQSLGQGLEFLIYFQGNSAPDKSGLPSDRFSAERTGGSVSTLTIQRTQQEDSAVYLCASSYIGTGDGPQHFGDGTRLSIL.

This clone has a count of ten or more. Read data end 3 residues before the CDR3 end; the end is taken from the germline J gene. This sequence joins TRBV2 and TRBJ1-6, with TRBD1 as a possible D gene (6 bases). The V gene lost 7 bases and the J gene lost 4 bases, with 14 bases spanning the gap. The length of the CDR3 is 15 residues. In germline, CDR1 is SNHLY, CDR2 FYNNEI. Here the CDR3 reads CASIDRMVYNSPLHF. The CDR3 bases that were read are TGTGCCAGCATTGACAGGATGGTTTATAATTCACCC.

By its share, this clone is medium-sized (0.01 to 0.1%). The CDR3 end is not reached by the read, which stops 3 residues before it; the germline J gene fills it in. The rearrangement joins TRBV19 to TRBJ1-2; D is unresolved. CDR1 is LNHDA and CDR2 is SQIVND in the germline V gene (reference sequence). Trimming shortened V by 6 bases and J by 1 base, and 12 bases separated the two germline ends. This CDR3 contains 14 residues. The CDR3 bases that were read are TGTGCCAGTAGCGGGGAAAGGATTAACTATGGC. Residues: CASSGERINYG. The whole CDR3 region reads CASSGERINYGYTF. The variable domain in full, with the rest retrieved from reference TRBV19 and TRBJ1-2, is DGGITQSPKYLFRKEGQNVTLSCEQNLNHDAMYWYRQDPGQGLRLIYYSQIVNDFQKGDIAEGYSVSREKKESFPLTVTSAQKNPTAFYLCASSGERINYGYTFGSGTRLTVV.